Sequencing of this T cell receptor (beta chain) was carried out in a study of blood T cell repertoires in COVID-19. The overall study: The cDNA or gDNA used as material had been derived from T cells, B-cell-depleted T cells, or PBMCs.

This CDR3 spans 15 amino acids. The protocol was immunoSEQ multiplex PCR, while the TCRdb copy is restricted to in-frame clones and leaves out a portion. This sample has 45,000 or so clones, with roughly nine tenths found just once. Material for sequencing was peripheral blood. The V and J genes are TRBV21-1 and TRBJ2-2; TRBD1 is the table's D call and was not checked against the DNA. TRBV21-1 is noted as a pseudogene. The origin of this receptor is a man between 65 and 85 years old with active COVID-19. CDR3 coding DNA: TGTGCCAGCACCAAACCCCCAGCGAACACCGGGGAGCTGTTTTTT. The encoded protein is CASTKPPANTGELFF.